Listed below are T cell receptor beta chains from one sample, sequenced in a study of vaccination effects on CD4 cells after COVID-19. Antigen specificity for these receptors is unknown. Sequenced by immunoSEQ multiplex PCR; TCRdb stores in-frame clones only, minus some. This sample has tens of thousands of clones, with around 80% found just once. The sample consisted of CD4+ T cells from PBMCs cultured with a peptide pool, taken before COVID-19 vaccination. The receptors here all came from a human donor who had a prior SARS-CoV-2 infection. CDR3s include the opening cysteine and the closing phenylalanine or tryptophan. The D gene is left open where the match is weak. The size entry is marked missing in some rows and otherwise reads once, few, many or a size class.

v_call	j_call	clone_size	d_call	cdr3_aa	cdr3_nt
TRBV30	TRBJ1-2	few	-	CAWNLGGGYTF	TGTGCCTGGAACCTCGGAGGAGGCTACACCTTC
TRBV15	TRBJ2-5	-	-	CATSREFAVSAQYF	TGTGCCACCAGCAGAGAGTTTGCAGTCTCGGCCCAGTACTTC
TRBV10-3	TRBJ2-7	-	-	CAIREGDLRLYEQYF	TGTGCCATCAGAGAGGGGGACCTTAGGTTGTACGAGCAGTACTTC
TRBV9	TRBJ1-3	-	TRBD1	CASSFDRVSGNTIYF	TGTGCCAGCAGCTTCGACAGGGTCTCTGGAAACACCATATATTTT
TRBV18	TRBJ2-7	once	TRBD2	CASSPASGGISYEQYF	TGTGCCAGCTCGCCGGCTTCGGGGGGGATCTCCTACGAGCAGTACTTC
TRBV9	TRBJ1-1	-	-	CASSVGNPNTEAFF	TGTGCCAGCAGCGTAGGCAATCCGAACACTGAAGCTTTCTTT
TRBV11-3	TRBJ2-7	-	-	CASSLLGSSYEQYF	TGTGCCAGCAGCTTGCTCGGGAGCTCCTACGAGCAGTACTTC
TRBV9	TRBJ2-3	-	-	CASSVAPLTDTQYF	TGTGCCAGCAGCGTAGCCCCCCTGACAGATACGCAGTATTTT
TRBV5-1	TRBJ2-6	few	TRBD1	CASSLAGQVAGANVLTF	TGCGCCAGCAGCTTGGCCGGACAGGTAGCTGGGGCCAACGTCCTGACTTTC
TRBV4-1	TRBJ2-1	-	-	CASSQPTTGVHEQFF	TGCGCCAGCAGCCAGCCCACGACAGGAGTCCATGAGCAGTTCTTC